The entry below gives a single T cell receptor beta chain sequence along with its context. This record comes from a study of control samples from healthy donors and cancer patients. CDR3 length: 17 residues. Germline V lookup: CDR1 SGHNT, CDR2 YENEEA. V lost 0 bases to trimming and J lost 2 bases, with 15 bases between them. Only in-frame clones appear in the TCRdb table, and some are missing; sequencing was by immunoSEQ multiplex PCR. The table lists some 190,000 clones. This clonotype originated in a woman aged 30 to 39 in good health. The rearrangement links TRBV11-3 to TRBJ2-3; the D gene is possibly TRBD1 (6 bases). Sequencing input: blood. The CDR3 nucleotides are TGTGCCAGCAGCTTAGAACAGGGTCATAGGCCCACAGATACGCAGTATTTT. Protein: CASSLEQGHRPTDTQYF.